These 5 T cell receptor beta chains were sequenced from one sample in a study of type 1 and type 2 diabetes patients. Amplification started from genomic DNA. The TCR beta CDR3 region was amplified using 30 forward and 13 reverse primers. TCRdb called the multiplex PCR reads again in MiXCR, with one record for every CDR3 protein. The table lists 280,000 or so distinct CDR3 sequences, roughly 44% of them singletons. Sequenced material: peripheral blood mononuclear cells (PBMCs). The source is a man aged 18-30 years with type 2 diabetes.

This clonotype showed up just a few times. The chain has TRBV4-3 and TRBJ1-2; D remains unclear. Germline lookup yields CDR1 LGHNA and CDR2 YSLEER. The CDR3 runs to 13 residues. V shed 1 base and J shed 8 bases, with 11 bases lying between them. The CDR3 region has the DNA TGCGCCAGCAGCCAAGCGATAGGGAAAGGCTACACCTTC. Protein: CASSQAIGKGYTF.

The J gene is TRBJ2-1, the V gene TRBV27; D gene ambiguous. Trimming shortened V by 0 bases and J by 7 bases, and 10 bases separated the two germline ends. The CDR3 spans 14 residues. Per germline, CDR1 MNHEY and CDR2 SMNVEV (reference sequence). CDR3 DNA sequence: TGTGCCAGCAGTTTATCTACAGCTACAAATGAGCAGTTCTTC. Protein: CASSLSTATNEQFF.

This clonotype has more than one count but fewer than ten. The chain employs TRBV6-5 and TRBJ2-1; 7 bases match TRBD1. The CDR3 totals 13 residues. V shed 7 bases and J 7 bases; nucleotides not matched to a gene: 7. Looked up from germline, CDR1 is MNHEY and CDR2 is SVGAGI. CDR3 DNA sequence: TGTGCCAGCACCCGACAGGGCCAAAATGAGCAGTTCTTC. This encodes CASTRQGQNEQFF.

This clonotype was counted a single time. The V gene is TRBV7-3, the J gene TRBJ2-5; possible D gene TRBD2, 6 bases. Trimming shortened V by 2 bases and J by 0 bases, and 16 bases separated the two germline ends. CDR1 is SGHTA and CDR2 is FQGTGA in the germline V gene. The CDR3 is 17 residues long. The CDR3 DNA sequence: TGTGCCAGCAGCTTAGCTAGCAAGGCGGGGTACCAAGAGACCCAGTACTTC. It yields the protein CASSLASKAGYQETQYF.

CDR3 region: CASSLPGGYQPQHF. DNA for the CDR3: TGTGCCAGCAGCTTACCAGGGGGCTATCAGCCCCAGCATTTT. The chain uses TRBV7-9 and TRBJ1-5; 8 nucleotides match TRBD1. The J segment lost 5 bases and the V segment lost 2 bases, leaving 2 bases of the junction unmatched. Per the germline V gene, CDR1 is SEHNR and CDR2 is FQNEAQ (reference sequence). The CDR3 has 14 amino acids.